Below, 32 T cell receptor beta chains from the same sample are listed, as sequenced in a study of regulatory T cells in long-lasting Graves disease. Time point described: newly diagnosed GD, antithyroid drugs for less than 3 months. The TCR library used RNA extracted from PBMCs. Construction of TCR beta libraries relied on iRepertoire HTBI primers and on Arm-PCR targeting CDR3 regions. Each CDR3 protein is one row after TCRdb ran MiXCR on the multiplex PCR reads. Of roughly 420,000 distinct CDR3 sequences in the sample, over 15% were seen once. The sample was also linked to a second study, of T cells in Graves' hyperthyroidism and ophthalmopathy.

Sample: peripheral blood mononuclear cells (PBMCs), taken at new diagnosis, from a patient treated with antithyroid drugs. Receptor source: a woman aged 25-40 years with Graves disease.

The V gene is TRBV20-1, the J gene TRBJ1-2; tentative D call: TRBD1 (6 bases). The V end lost 3 bases, the J end lost 2 bases, and 16 bases lay between the germline ends. Germline V CDR1 and CDR2: DFQATT, SNEGSKA (reference sequence). This CDR3 has 15 residues. The CDR3: CSARPGRGHNYGYTF. The CDR3 bases are TGCAGTGCTAGGCCCGGCCGGGGACACAACTATGGCTACACCTTC.

This clonotype has at least ten counts. The rearrangement joins TRBV5-1 to TRBJ1-1, with TRBD1 as a possible D gene (6 bases). CDR1 and CDR2 from the germline V gene are SGHRS and YFSETQ. The CDR3 consists of 15 residues. The ends were cut back, 3 bases at V and 5 bases at J, with 17 bases in the middle. CDR3: CASSSIQGSGTEAFF. The CDR3 nucleotides are TGCGCCAGCAGCTCTATACAGGGATCCGGGACTGAAGCTTTCTTT.

This clonotype was seen ten or more times. The CDR3 nucleotides read TGTGCCAGCACTTCTCAGATGGGCGACGGGGAGCTGTTTTTT. Its protein is CASTSQMGDGELFF. This chain joins TRBV12-3 or TRBV12-4 and TRBJ2-2; D unresolved. The CDR3 consists of 14 residues. The ends were cut back, 7 bases at V and 7 bases at J, with 16 bases in the middle.

This clonotype was picked up a small number of times. The genes are TRBV28 and TRBJ1-6, with 9 nucleotides matching TRBD1. The CDR3 is 15 residues long. Germline V CDR1 and CDR2: MDHEN, SYDVKM. The V and J ends lost 6 bases and 14 bases, in that order; junction bases with no gene match: 14. CDR3 in DNA: TGTGCCAGCAGCTCGGGACAGGGCTTTCTTCAGGCCCTCCACTTT. Translation: CASSSGQGFLQALHF.

At least ten counts were recorded for this clonotype. The rearrangement joins TRBV7-2 to TRBJ2-5; D might be TRBD2 (6 bases). The CDR3 runs to 16 residues. With 5 bases removed from V and 2 bases from J, the gap between germline ends came to 18 bases. In germline, CDR1 is SGHTA, CDR2 FQGNSA. The CDR3 spells CASSRRRTGGQETQYF. DNA for the CDR3: TGTGCCAGCAGCCGGCGAAGGACTGGGGGGCAAGAGACCCAGTACTTC.

This clonotype showed up many times. The gene calls are TRBV12-3 or TRBV12-4 and TRBJ1-5; D is unresolved. The ends were cut back, 1 base at V and 6 bases at J, with 10 bases in the middle. CDR3 length equals 14 residues. The CDR3 loop is CASSLVRAGQPQHF. DNA of the CDR3: TGTGCCAGCAGTTTAGTTAGGGCCGGTCAGCCCCAGCATTTT.

This clonotype was recorded a few times. The chain recombines TRBV6-2 or TRBV6-3 with TRBJ1-3; possible D gene TRBD1, 5 bases. V was cut by 4 bases and J by 4 bases, with 14 bases left in between. The CDR3 is 15 residues long. The germline V gene encodes CDR1 MNHEY and CDR2 SVGEGT. CDR3 coding DNA: TGTGCCAGCAGTTTTTCCGGGACCGACGGAAACACCATATATTTT. Its protein is CASSFSGTDGNTIYF.

This rearrangement joins TRBV19 to TRBJ2-3, with TRBD2 identical over 12 bases. The CDR3 consists of 17 residues. Germline V gene sequence: CDR1 LNHDA, CDR2 SQIVND (reference sequence). J was trimmed by 4 bases and V by 7 bases; bases with no gene match: 12. The CDR3 nucleotides read TGTGCCAGTATTAATATGCCTAGCGGGAGGGCCCCAGATACGCAGTATTTT. Translated, it gives CASINMPSGRAPDTQYF. Full variable domain (rest looked up from reference TRBV19 and TRBJ2-3): DGGITQSPKYLFRKEGQNVTLSCEQNLNHDAMYWYRQDPGQGLRLIYYSQIVNDFQKGDIAEGYSVSREKKESFPLTVTSAQKNPTAFYLCASINMPSGRAPDTQYFGPGTRLTVL.

This clonotype has a count of ten or more. The V and J genes are TRBV3-1 and TRBJ2-2, with 11 bases fitting TRBD2. The CDR3 loop spans 16 amino acids. V shed 5 bases, J shed 0 bases, and the junction held 2 bases outside the gene matches. Germline loops: CDR1 LGHDT, CDR2 YNNKEL (reference sequence). The CDR3: CASSSGLAANTGELFF. The CDR3 DNA follows: TGTGCCAGCAGCTCGGGACTAGCGGCGAACACCGGGGAGCTGTTTTTT.

The chain carries TRBV9 and TRBJ1-2; perhaps TRBD1 as D (5 bases). The CDR3 runs 14 residues. V was clipped by 0 bases and J by 8 bases, with 14 bases between them. Germline-derived CDR1 and CDR2 are SGDLS and YYNGEE. CDR3 protein: CASSVARGGKGYTF. The CDR3 DNA reads TGTGCCAGCAGCGTAGCTCGGGGGGGAAAGGGCTACACCTTC.

This clonotype was seen many times. The genes are TRBV12-3 or TRBV12-4 and TRBJ1-5, with D possibly being TRBD1 (6 bases). Trimming took off 5 bases at V and 3 bases at J, with 14 bases between the two ends. The CDR3 runs 15 residues. CDR3 DNA sequence: TGTGCCAGCAGTACACAGGGTCAGAACAATCAGCCCCAGCATTTT. It yields the protein CASSTQGQNNQPQHF.

Regarding this clonotype: Since a much larger clone is just one base distant, this may be a read error. This chain uses TRBV14 with TRBJ1-3; D unclear. The CDR3 length is 16 residues. Germline lookup yields CDR1 SGHDN and CDR2 FVKESK. CDR3 protein: CASSQKGKFSRNTIYF. The CDR3 nucleotides read TGTGCCAGCAGCCAAAAGGGCAAGTTCTCTCGAAACACCATATATTTT.

Many counts were recorded for this clonotype. The chain couples TRBV5-1 to TRBJ2-7; TRBD2 aligns across 7 bases. The CDR3 is 15 residues long. Germline CDR1 is SGHRS and CDR2 is YFSETQ. V gave up 4 bases and J gave up 1 base; unmatched junction bases: 8. The CDR3 sequence is CASSTIAGQSYEQYF. As DNA, the CDR3 is TGCGCCAGCAGCACAATAGCGGGCCAATCCTACGAGCAGTACTTC.

The chain employs TRBV29-1 and TRBJ1-1, with TRBD1 matching 9 bases. V dropped 6 bases and J dropped 11; count of bases not matched to a gene: 10. From germline, CDR1 is SQVTM and CDR2 ANQGSEA. The CDR3 is made up of 12 amino acids. This chain's CDR3 is CSVALRQGGAFF. The CDR3 DNA reads TGCAGCGTGGCCCTTAGACAGGGGGGCGCTTTCTTT.

The chain joins TRBV19 to TRBJ1-1; maybe TRBD1 (5 bases). The CDR3 has 16 amino acids. In germline, CDR1 is LNHDA, CDR2 SQIVND (reference sequence). Trimming pared 5 bases from V and 1 base from J, leaving 17 bases between. This chain's CDR3 is CASSPLGGQKNTEAFF. The DNA of the CDR3 is TGTGCCAGTAGTCCTCTCGGTGGACAAAAGAACACTGAAGCTTTCTTT.

This clonotype was counted at least ten times. This rearrangement joins TRBV7-2 to TRBJ2-1; D is uncertain. V was shortened by 4 bases and J by 3 bases, with 13 bases between the two germline ends. The germline V gene encodes CDR1 SGHTA and CDR2 FQGNSA. The CDR3 totals 15 residues. The CDR3 reads CASSSDHQLYNEQFF. CDR3 in DNA: TGTGCCAGCAGCTCGGACCACCAACTCTACAATGAGCAGTTCTTC.

This clonotype has at least ten counts. The V gene is TRBV10-3, the J gene TRBJ1-5, with D perhaps TRBD1 (5 bases). The CDR3 consists of 14 residues. Germline lookup yields CDR1 ENHRY and CDR2 SYGVKD. With 7 bases removed from V and 5 bases from J, the gap between germline ends came to 15 bases. The CDR3 nucleotides are TGTGCCATCAAGGGAGGGGATAGGGATCAGCCCCAGCATTTT. It encodes CAIKGGDRDQPQHF.

This sequence joins TRBV20-1 and TRBJ2-5; 7 bases are shared with TRBD2. There are 13 residues in the CDR3. CDR1 is DFQATT and CDR2 is SNEGSKA in the germline V gene (reference sequence). J was trimmed by 2 bases and V by 0 bases; bases with no gene match: 0. CDR3 region: CSAREGGQETQYF. Here the CDR3 DNA reads TGCAGTGCTAGAGAGGGAGGGCAAGAGACCCAGTACTTC.

The chain is built from TRBV7-9 and TRBJ2-7; D ambiguous. Germline V gene data show CDR1 as SEHNR and CDR2 as FQNEAQ (reference sequence). The ends were cut back, 5 bases at V and 3 bases at J, with 14 bases in the middle. The CDR3 spans 14 residues. The CDR3 loop is CASSLFPHIYEQYF. The CDR3 DNA follows: TGTGCCAGCAGCCTTTTTCCCCACATCTACGAGCAGTACTTC.

This clonotype was counted between two and nine times. V gene TRBV19 combines with J gene TRBJ1-5, with a weak D call TRBD1 (5 bases). Per germline, CDR1 LNHDA and CDR2 SQIVND (reference sequence). Trimming cost V 5 bases and J 2 bases, with 13 bases left between them. The CDR3 spans 15 residues. CDR3 region: CASSGWGDGNQPQHF. The CDR3 coding sequence is TGTGCCAGTAGTGGATGGGGGGACGGCAATCAGCCCCAGCATTTT. The full variable domain, in which reference TRBV19 and TRBJ1-5 provide the parts outside the CDR3, is DGGITQSPKYLFRKEGQNVTLSCEQNLNHDAMYWYRQDPGQGLRLIYYSQIVNDFQKGDIAEGYSVSREKKESFPLTVTSAQKNPTAFYLCASSGWGDGNQPQHFGDGTRLSIL.

This clonotype was observed many times. This chain connects TRBV7-9 to TRBJ2-2, with a weak D call TRBD1 (6 bases). The V and J ends lost 2 bases and 8 bases respectively, with 12 bases between them. The CDR3 contains 14 residues. Germline V gives CDR1 SEHNR, CDR2 FQNEAQ (reference sequence). CDR3 protein: CASSLYRDVGELFF. DNA for the CDR3: TGTGCCAGCAGCTTATACAGGGACGTGGGGGAGCTGTTTTTT.

This clonotype is a singleton in its sample. A read error may explain this, as a much larger clone is one base away. The J gene is TRBJ1-5, the V gene TRBV5-1; the D is unclear. This CDR3 spans 14 amino acids. Germline-derived CDR1 and CDR2 are SGHRS and YFSETQ. CDR3 sequence: CVTTPTRDNRPQHF. The CDR3 DNA is TGCGTCACCACCCCTACAAGAGACAATCGGCCCCAGCATTTT.

This clonotype was seen many times. The V gene is TRBV14, the J gene TRBJ2-5, with TRBD1 identical over 9 bases. The CDR3 is 16 residues long. Germline-derived CDR1 and CDR2 are SGHDN and FVKESK. V shed 6 bases and J 4 bases; nucleotides not matched to a gene: 12. The DNA of the CDR3 is TGTGCCAGCAGACCCTGGGACAGGGAGGGTGTAGAGACCCAGTACTTC. Its translation: CASRPWDREGVETQYF.

This clonotype was seen many times. This chain links TRBV6-9 with TRBJ1-1; the D gene is possibly TRBD1 (5 bases). Looked up from germline, CDR1 is MNHGY and CDR2 is SVAAGI. V was cut by 2 bases and J by 1 base, with 8 bases left in between. The CDR3 contains 14 residues. The CDR3 sequence is CASSYGRANTEAFF. The CDR3 coding sequence is TGTGCCAGCAGTTATGGCAGGGCGAACACTGAAGCTTTCTTT.

This clonotype appeared many times. The V gene is TRBV7-9, the J gene TRBJ1-1; no clear D. The germline V and J ends were trimmed by 4 bases and 10 bases, with 13 bases remaining between them. CDR3 length: 12 amino acids. Germline V gene data show CDR1 as SEHNR and CDR2 as FQNEAQ (reference sequence). The chain's CDR3 is CASSSAPKGAFF. Written as DNA, the CDR3 is TGTGCCAGCAGCTCGGCCCCTAAGGGAGCTTTCTTT. Looking up the rest from reference TRBV7-9 and TRBJ1-1 gives the full variable domain: DTGVSQNPRHKITKRGQNVTFRCDPISEHNRLYWYRQTLGQGPEFLTYFQNEAQLEKSRLLSDRFSAERPKGSFSTLEIQRTEQGDSAMYLCASSSAPKGAFFGQGTRLTVV.

This clonotype was recorded once. The chain has TRBV11-1 and TRBJ2-7; TRBD2 matches 11 bases. V lost 7 bases and J lost 0; bases outside the gene matches: 17. CDR1 is SGHAT and CDR2 is FQDESV in the germline V gene (reference sequence). The CDR3 totals 19 residues. The CDR3 nucleotides read TGTGCCAGCACCATTACCTCTAGCGGGAGGCCCACCAGCTCCTACGAGCAGTACTTC. Translation: CASTITSSGRPTSSYEQYF. Based on the CDR3 plus reference TRBV11-1 and TRBJ2-7, the full variable domain is EAEVAQSPRYKITEKSQAVAFWCDPISGHATLYWYRQILGQGPELLVQFQDESVVDDSQLPKDRFSAERLKGVDSTLKIQPAELGDSAMYLCASTITSSGRPTSSYEQYFGPGTRLTVT.

The chain couples TRBV12-3 or TRBV12-4 to TRBJ1-5, with D uncertain. Trimming shortened V by 3 bases and J by 4 bases, and 13 bases separated the two germline ends. The CDR3 consists of 15 residues. CDR3: CASSFGTPVNQPQHF. CDR3 DNA sequence: TGTGCCAGCAGTTTTGGTACGCCGGTGAATCAGCCCCAGCATTTT.

This clonotype was recorded at least ten times. The rearrangement links TRBV6-1 to TRBJ2-3; tentatively, D is TRBD1 (5 bases). The length of the CDR3 is 16 residues. From germline, CDR1 is MNHNS and CDR2 SASEGT. V shed 6 bases and J shed 1 base, with 17 bases lying between them. The CDR3 loop is CASRTPSFRGTDTQYF. DNA of the CDR3: TGTGCCAGCAGAACCCCCTCCTTCAGGGGCACAGATACGCAGTATTTT.

This clonotype was counted at least ten times. The rearrangement links TRBV7-2 to TRBJ2-2; D gene unclear. This CDR3 contains 14 residues. Germline values: CDR1 SGHTA, CDR2 FQGNSA. V lost 4 bases to trimming and J lost 4 bases, with 10 bases between them. CDR3 region: CASSSKTRTGELFF. The CDR3 nucleotides read TGTGCCAGCAGCTCGAAAACCCGCACCGGGGAGCTGTTTTTT.

The table lists this clonotype with a few counts. The chain couples TRBV6-1 to TRBJ2-3; 8 nucleotides agree with TRBD2. The end of the DNA is better explained by TRBJ2-5, so the J call may be wrong. The CDR3 covers 15 residues. Germline loops: CDR1 MNHNS, CDR2 SASEGT. The CDR3 bases are TGTGCCAGCAGTGAGGGCGCGGGAGGTGGGGAGACCCAGTACTTC. It is translated as CASSEGAGGGETQYF.

This clonotype was found once. The chain employs TRBV28 and TRBJ1-5; D not certain. Trimming removed 6 bases at V and 0 bases at J, with 9 bases between. Germline CDR1 reads MDHEN; CDR2 reads SYDVKM. The CDR3 extends over 14 amino acids. The DNA for the CDR3 is TGTGCCAGCAGACGTCCCAGTAGCAATCAGCCCCAGCATTTT. Residues: CASRRPSSNQPQHF. Together with reference TRBV28 and TRBJ1-5, the CDR3 gives the full variable domain: DVKVTQSSRYLVKRTGEKVFLECVQDMDHENMFWYRQDPGLGLRLIYFSYDVKMKEKGDIPEGYSVSREKKERFSLILESASTNQTSMYLCASRRPSSNQPQHFGDGTRLSIL.

This clonotype was observed at least ten times. The chain carries TRBV27 and TRBJ1-2; possibly TRBD1 for D (6 bases). Germline V lookup: CDR1 MNHEY, CDR2 SMNVEV (reference sequence). V lost 5 bases, J lost 6 bases, and 16 bases lay in between. This CDR3 contains 14 residues. The CDR3 loop reads CASSPNGGPNGYTF. The CDR3 DNA follows: TGTGCCAGCAGTCCCAATGGGGGGCCTAATGGCTACACCTTC.